Listed below are T cell receptor beta chains from one sample, sequenced in a study of T cells in Graves' hyperthyroidism and ophthalmopathy. TCRdb used MiXCR to reprocess the multiplex PCR reads, holding one entry per CDR3 protein. The repertoire holds approximately 95,000 distinct CDR3 sequences, with roughly 37% as singletons. The sequenced sample consisted of peripheral blood or thyroid tissue (not recorded which). The source is a woman aged 30 to 39 with Graves' hyperthyroidism. The CDR3 runs from the conserved cysteine through the conserved F or W. A D gene is named only where the DNA matches it firmly. Size is stated for part of the rows, as once, few or many counts, or as a class when the clone is expanded.

v_gene	abundance	d_gene	j_gene	CDR3aa	CDR3nt
TRBV7-8	many	.	TRBJ2-2	CASSLGSVNTGELFF	TGTGCCAGCAGCTTAGGGTCAGTTAACACCGGGGAGCTGTTTTTT
TRBV2	.	.	TRBJ1-2	CASSVGGALYGYTF	TGTGCCAGCAGTGTGGGGGGGGCTCTCTATGGCTACACCTTC
TRBV15	.	.	TRBJ1-1	CATSRDRGAYTEAFF	TGTGCCACCAGCAGAGATCGAGGCGCGTACACTGAAGCTTTCTTT
TRBV7-9	many	.	TRBJ1-1	CASSFPSRGLMNTEAFF	TGTGCCAGCAGCTTTCCCAGCAGAGGACTTATGAACACTGAAGCTTTCTTT
TRBV20-1	.	.	TRBJ1-4	CSAGQTGRANEKLFF	TGCAGTGCCGGCCAGACCGGGAGGGCTAATGAAAAACTGTTTTTT
TRBV5-5	medium-sized	.	TRBJ2-7	CASSSGIYEQYF	TGTGCCAGCAGCTCTGGGATCTACGAGCAGTACTTC
TRBV15	.	TRBD1	TRBJ1-2	CATSRRTGARGYTF	TGTGCCACCAGCAGAAGGACAGGGGCTAGGGGCTACACCTTC
TRBV11-1	.	.	TRBJ2-7	CASSHRDGDYEQYF	TGTGCCAGCAGCCACCGGGACGGGGACTACGAGCAGTACTTC
TRBV13	many	.	TRBJ1-2	CASSFQTLPIYGYTF	TGTGCCAGCAGCTTCCAGACTCTCCCAATCTATGGCTACACCTTC
TRBV9	many	.	TRBJ1-1	CASSVALGAEAFF	TGTGCCAGCAGCGTAGCCTTAGGCGCTGAAGCTTTCTTT
TRBV13	.	TRBD1	TRBJ2-3	CASSFGDRSQYF	TGTGCCAGCAGCTTCGGGGACAGATCGCAGTATTTT
TRBV28	many	.	TRBJ1-1	CASSPRRDLNTEAFF	TGTGCCAGCAGTCCGAGACGGGACCTGAACACTGAAGCTTTCTTT
TRBV7-9	many	.	TRBJ1-5	CASSFLEPNQPQHF	TGTGCCAGCAGCTTCCTCGAACCCAATCAGCCCCAGCATTTT
TRBV6-5	many	.	TRBJ1-1	CASSGRWGLYTEAFF	TGTGCCAGCAGTGGACGATGGGGGTTGTACACTGAAGCTTTCTTT
TRBV19	many	.	TRBJ1-2	CASSIGEGQTMRYTF	TGTGCCAGTAGTATAGGGGAAGGACAGACTATGCGCTACACCTTC
TRBV7-9	many	.	TRBJ1-4	CASSEGPGYSQEKLFF	TGTGCCAGCAGCGAAGGACCCGGATACTCCCAGGAAAAACTGTTTTTT
TRBV7-7	many	TRBD1	TRBJ1-4	CASSPLQGEKLFF	TGTGCTAGCAGCCCTCTACAGGGGGAAAAACTGTTTTTT
TRBV24-1	.	TRBD1	TRBJ1-2	CATSVRTQGGRAYGYTF	TGTGCCACCAGTGTTAGGACGCAGGGGGGACGGGCCTATGGCTACACCTTC
TRBV6-6	.	.	TRBJ1-2	CASSYRDYGYTF	TGTGCCAGCAGTTACAGGGACTATGGCTACACCTTC
TRBV28	many	.	TRBJ2-7	CASSRALTYEQYF	TGTGCCAGCAGCAGGGCTCTTACCTACGAGCAGTACTTC
TRBV5-1	many	TRBD1	TRBJ1-4	CASSPTDRVLEKLFF	TGCGCCAGCAGCCCTACGGACAGGGTTTTAGAAAAACTGTTTTTT
TRBV15	.	.	TRBJ2-7	CATSSLGPPGEQYF	TGTGCCACCAGCAGCTTAGGACCCCCGGGCGAGCAGTACTTC